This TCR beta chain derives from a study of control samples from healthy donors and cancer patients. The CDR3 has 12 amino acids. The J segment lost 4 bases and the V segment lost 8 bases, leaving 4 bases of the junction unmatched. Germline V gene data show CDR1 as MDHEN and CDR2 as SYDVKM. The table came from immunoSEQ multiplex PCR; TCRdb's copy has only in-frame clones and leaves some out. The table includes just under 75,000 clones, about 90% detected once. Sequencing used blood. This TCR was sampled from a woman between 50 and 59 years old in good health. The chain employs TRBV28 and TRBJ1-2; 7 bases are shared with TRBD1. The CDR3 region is CASVTGTYGYTF. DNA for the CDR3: TGTGCCAGCGTGACAGGGACCTATGGCTACACCTTC.